Below are 16 T cell receptor beta chains sequenced from a single sample in a study of blood T cell repertoires in COVID-19. Assay used: immunoSEQ multiplex PCR; TCRdb lists only in-frame clones, some missing. This table has 110,000 to 150,000 clones, about nine tenths appearing once. The sample comprised PBMCs or T cells enriched from blood (not recorded which). The receptor set was obtained from a man aged 45-65 years who had recovered from COVID-19.

The chain carries TRBV24-1 and TRBJ2-5; TRBD2 matches 10 bases. Germline CDR1 KGHDR, CDR2 SFDVKD. This CDR3 spans 14 amino acids. V shed 3 bases and J 3 bases; nucleotides not matched to a gene: 0. The CDR3 here is CATSDLAGEETQYF. DNA for the CDR3: TGTGCCACCAGTGATCTAGCGGGGGAAGAGACCCAGTACTTC.

This clone was observed a handful of times. This chain links TRBV24-1 with TRBJ2-1; 7 positions agree with TRBD2. Germline V CDR1 and CDR2: KGHDR, SFDVKD. V shed 1 base, J shed 7 bases, and the junction held 6 bases outside the gene matches. This CDR3 is built from 15 residues. The CDR3 nucleotides read TGTGCCACCAGTGATTTCTGGGGGGGATTGAATGAGCAGTTCTTC. Encoded protein: CATSDFWGGLNEQFF.

The V and J genes are TRBV5-1 and TRBJ2-1; 10 positions agree with TRBD2. Losses at the gene ends were 0 bases for V and 8 bases for J; bases not matched to a gene: 8. From germline, CDR1 is SGHRS and CDR2 YFSETQ. The CDR3 sequence is 16 residues long. CDR3 sequence: CASSLALAGEMDEQFF. For the CDR3, the DNA is TGCGCCAGCAGCTTGGCGCTAGCGGGAGAAATGGATGAGCAGTTCTTC.

There are a few counts of this clone. This chain links TRBV2 with TRBJ2-1; D gene uncertain. Germline V CDR1 and CDR2: SNHLY, FYNNEI. Trimming took off 3 bases at V and 4 bases at J, with 7 bases between the two ends. CDR3 length equals 13 residues. CDR3 region: CASSEPLYNEQFF. Here the CDR3 DNA reads TGTGCCAGCAGTGAGCCACTGTACAATGAGCAGTTCTTC.

V usage is TRBV5-4 and J usage is TRBJ1-6, with TRBD1 matching 7 bases. The trim removed 4 bases at V and 7 bases at J, leaving 5 bases unmatched. CDR1 and CDR2 from the germline V gene are SGHNT and YYREEE (reference sequence). CDR3 length equals 14 residues. The CDR3 sequence: CASSSRDRNSPLHF. CDR3 nucleotide sequence: TGTGCCAGCAGCAGCCGGGACAGAAATTCACCCCTCCACTTT.

This clone was seen more than once but under ten times. V and J are TRBV2 and TRBJ1-1; TRBD1 agrees at 8 bases. With 6 bases clipped from V and 4 bases from J, the junction kept 4 bases outside the gene matches. The CDR3 consists of 13 residues. Germline V gene sequence: CDR1 SNHLY, CDR2 FYNNEI. The CDR3 DNA sequence: TGTGCCAGCAGGGACAGGGAGGGCACTGAAGCTTTCTTT. Amino acids: CASRDREGTEAFF.

This chain joins TRBV4-1 and TRBJ1-1, with TRBD1 as a possible D gene (5 bases). The CDR3 is 16 residues long. The germline V gene has CDR1 MGHRA and CDR2 YSYEKL. V lost 4 bases to trimming and J lost 10 bases, with 25 bases between them. CDR3 loop: CASSLETGTRPEGAFF. In nucleotides, the CDR3 is TGCGCCAGCAGCCTCGAGACCGGGACTCGACCTGAAGGAGCTTTCTTT.

This chain uses TRBV7-3 with TRBJ2-2; 8 positions agree with TRBD1. This CDR3 is 15 amino acids long. The germline gives CDR1 SGHTA, CDR2 FQGTGA. Trimming took 4 bases from V and 4 from J; bases not matched to a gene: 5. CDR3 sequence (DNA): TGTGCCAGCAGCTCCAACAGGGGGATCACCGGGGAGCTGTTTTTT. Amino acids: CASSSNRGITGELFF.

The rearrangement uses TRBV7-2 and TRBJ2-3, with 9 bases matching TRBD2. V trimming: 2 bases; J trimming: 4 bases; junction bases outside the gene matches: 4. This CDR3 contains 15 residues. Looked up from germline, CDR1 is SGHTA and CDR2 is FQGNSA. This CDR3 reads CASSLTAGGPDTQYF. CDR3 nucleotides: TGTGCCAGCAGCTTAACAGCGGGAGGCCCAGATACGCAGTATTTT.

This clone was picked up a small number of times. V is TRBV12-3 or TRBV12-4 and J is TRBJ2-2; D is unclear. V lost 6 bases, J lost 4 bases, and 9 bases lay in between. The CDR3 has 13 amino acids. The CDR3 protein is CASRASATGELFF. CDR3 bases: TGTGCCAGCAGGGCCAGCGCCACCGGGGAGCTGTTTTTT.

This clone was detected a few times. The CDR3 loop is CATSDRGQGSTYSNQPQHF. The CDR3, as DNA: TGTGCCACCAGTGATCGAGGACAGGGGTCCACCTATAGCAATCAGCCCCAGCATTTT. V and J are TRBV24-1 and TRBJ1-5; TRBD1 aligns across 9 bases. Germline trimming cut 3 bases from V and 0 bases from J; bases unmatched to any gene: 11. Germline V lookup: CDR1 KGHDR, CDR2 SFDVKD. This CDR3 has 19 amino acids.

V and J are TRBV6-4 and TRBJ2-1; D possibly corresponds to TRBD2 (6 bases). V was trimmed by 5 bases and J by 7 bases, leaving 18 bases between them. The CDR3 loop spans 15 amino acids. CDR1 MRHNA and CDR2 SNTAGT come from the germline V gene. The CDR3, as DNA: TGTGCCAGCAGTAATTCTGGGTCTGGGAGGAATGAGCAGTTCTTC. This gives the protein CASSNSGSGRNEQFF.

This chain connects TRBV5-1 to TRBJ2-7; 7 bases fit TRBD2. The junction had 9 bases not matched to a gene; V was cut back by 2 bases and J by 1 base. This CDR3 region has 16 residues. Germline V gives CDR1 SGHRS, CDR2 YFSETQ. The CDR3 reads CASSFTSARESYEQYF. In DNA form, the CDR3 reads TGCGCCAGCAGCTTTACTAGCGCCCGGGAGTCCTACGAGCAGTACTTC. Complete variable domain (other parts from reference TRBV5-1 and TRBJ2-7): KAGVTQTPRYLIKTRGQQVTLSCSPISGHRSVSWYQQTPGQGLQFLFEYFSETQRNKGNFPGRFSGRQFSNSRSEMNVSTLELGDSALYLCASSFTSARESYEQYFGPGTRLTVT.

The chain uses TRBV30 and TRBJ2-2, with D perhaps matching TRBD2 (5 bases). CDR1 is GTSNPN, CDR2 SVGIG, per germline (reference sequence). The CDR3 is made up of 13 amino acids. Deletions cut 8 bases from V and 0 bases from J, with 10 bases between. The CDR3 DNA reads TGTGCCCGGCGGGTTGCGAACACCGGGGAGCTGTTTTTT. This gives the protein CARRVANTGELFF.

The chain uses TRBV4-3 and TRBJ2-3; TRBD2 aligns across 10 bases. CDR3 length: 16 residues. The germline gives CDR1 LGHNA, CDR2 YSLEER. Germline trimming cut 3 bases from V and 2 bases from J; bases unmatched to any gene: 5. In nucleotides, the CDR3 is TGCGCCAGCAGCCATGGAGGACTAGCGGTCACAGATACGCAGTATTTT. It codes for CASSHGGLAVTDTQYF.

With regard to this clone: The sample carries other DNA sequences with the same CDR3. This chain joins TRBV7-3 and TRBJ1-2, with TRBD1 matching 9 bases. The V segment lost 4 bases and the J segment 6 bases; nucleotides outside the gene matches: 3. Per germline, CDR1 SGHTA and CDR2 FQGTGA. The CDR3 loop spans 13 amino acids. CDR3 amino acids: CASSSRTGDGYTF. CDR3 sequence (DNA): TGTGCCAGCAGCTCGAGGACAGGGGATGGCTACACCTTC.